The source of this T cell receptor (beta chain) is a study of blood T cell repertoires in COVID-19. In the study overall: T cells, B-cell-depleted T cells, or PBMCs provided the cDNA or gDNA that served as material.

In the original workflow: Using reference gene primer amplification, nucleated cell counts were estimated. Data came from immunoSEQ multiplex PCR; TCRdb stores just in-frame clones and leaves some out. That table is the source of V, J and clone size, and D and trimming were worked out from the DNA. This table has roughly 250,000 clones, around 87% appearing once. Those enrolled, adults aged about 18 to 95 years, came from about 24 US areas. Recovered status in Cohort 3 required two negative PCRs, clearance, or symptom resolution. Germline loops: CDR1 MNHEY, CDR2 SVGAGI. The CDR3 is 13 amino acids. V shed 6 bases, J shed 3 bases, and the junction held 3 bases outside the gene matches.

This TCR came from a woman between 50 and 59 years old who had recovered from COVID-19. Sequenced input: PBMCs or T cells enriched from blood (not recorded which). The V call is TRBV6-5, the J call TRBJ2-7; 9 bases are shared with TRBD2. CDR3 in amino acids: CASSSLAGYEQYF. Written as DNA, the CDR3 is TGTGCCAGCAGCTCACTAGCGGGCTACGAGCAGTACTTC.